The table lists the clone carrying this TCR beta chain with a few counts. TCRdb keeps only in-frame clones here, not all; method: immunoSEQ multiplex PCR. The table has 100,000 to 110,000 clones, 85% seen once. The source of the sample is a study of blood T cell repertoires in COVID-19. Study-level background: Samples taken during acute and convalescent COVID-19 were collected in the United States, Italy and Spain.

The TCR originated in a human donor in a cohort sampled during active COVID-19. The sample taken for sequencing was peripheral blood.

The CDR3 loop reads CASSPRFSYEQYF. DNA of the CDR3: TGTGCCAGCTCGCCCAGGTTCTCCTACGAGCAGTACTTC. The rearrangement uses TRBV18 and TRBJ2-7; unclear D gene. CDR3 size: 13 residues. Trimming cost V 6 bases and J 0 bases, with 9 bases left between them. Germline V CDR1 and CDR2: KGHSH, LQKENI.